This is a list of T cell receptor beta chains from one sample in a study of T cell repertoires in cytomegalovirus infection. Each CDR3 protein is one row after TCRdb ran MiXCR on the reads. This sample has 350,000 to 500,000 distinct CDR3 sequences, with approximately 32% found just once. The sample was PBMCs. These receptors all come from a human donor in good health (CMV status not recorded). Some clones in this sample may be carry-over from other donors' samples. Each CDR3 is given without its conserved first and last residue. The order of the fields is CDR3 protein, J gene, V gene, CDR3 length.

CDR3: ASKRGTNTGELF
J: TRBJ2-2
V: TRBV9
length: 12

CDR3: ASSSRGGLDTQY
J: TRBJ2-3
V: TRBV12-3/TRBV12-4
length: 12

CDR3: ASSSKGKRLAGYQETQY
J: TRBJ2-5
V: TRBV11-2
length: 17

CDR3: ASSLQVGGVTNEQF
J: TRBJ2-1
V: TRBV11-2
length: 14

CDR3: ASSLGYRGPEEKLF
J: TRBJ1-4
V: TRBV11-3
length: 14

CDR3: ASRSILNMRTEAF
J: TRBJ1-1
V: TRBV6-2/TRBV6-3
length: 13

CDR3: ASSSRAGGNTGELF
J: TRBJ2-2
V: TRBV7-2
length: 14

CDR3: SAKHRGQGNIQY
J: TRBJ2-4
V: TRBV20-1
length: 12

CDR3: ASAASTGSQPQH
J: TRBJ1-5
V: TRBV27
length: 12

CDR3: ASCPGGGEAF
J: TRBJ1-1
V: TRBV27
length: 10

CDR3: SVVNSYTDTQY
J: TRBJ2-3
V: TRBV29-1
length: 11

CDR3: ASSPSGGLSYEQY
J: TRBJ2-7
V: TRBV19
length: 13

CDR3: ASRSGTPGGYEKLF
J: TRBJ1-4
V: TRBV28
length: 14